This T cell receptor (beta chain) stems from a study of cytomegalovirus exposure and HLA in healthy donors. 13 Jbeta primers and 60 Vbeta primers were used for the PCR. Measured with immunoSEQ multiplex PCR; TCRdb has only the in-frame clones, and not every one. The sample has 150,000 or so clones, 70% to 80% seen once. The source of this sequence is a man aged 18 to 35 in good health and CMV-seropositive. The specimen sequenced was PBMCs.

The CDR3 nucleotides are TGTGCCAGCAGCACCCACAGGGGGTGGAGAACCGGGGAGCTGTTTTTT. Translated, it gives CASSTHRGWRTGELFF. The chain joins TRBV21-1 to TRBJ2-2; no check of the table's D call, TRBD1, against the DNA was made. TRBV21-1 is marked as a pseudogene. The length of the CDR3 is 16 residues.